Given below is one T cell receptor beta chain in context. The ends lost 6 bases at V and 3 bases at J; junction bases unmatched: 5. The CDR3 is 14 residues long. Germline V lookup: CDR1 SEHNR, CDR2 FQNEAQ (reference sequence). One entry per CDR3 protein results from TCRdb running MiXCR on the 5' RACE reads. This table holds about 46,000 distinct CDR3 sequences, more than 25% found once. This sequence originates from a female donor with breast cancer. Sequencing was carried out using naive CD4+ T cells sorted from blood. Subset indicated: naive CD4+ T cells, CD4+CD45RA+CD25-. The J gene is TRBJ2-7, the V gene TRBV7-9, with 10 bases aligning to TRBD2. In nucleotides, the CDR3 is TGTGCCAGCAGGACCGGGACTAGCGACTACGAGCAGTACTTC. It translates to CASRTGTSDYEQYF.